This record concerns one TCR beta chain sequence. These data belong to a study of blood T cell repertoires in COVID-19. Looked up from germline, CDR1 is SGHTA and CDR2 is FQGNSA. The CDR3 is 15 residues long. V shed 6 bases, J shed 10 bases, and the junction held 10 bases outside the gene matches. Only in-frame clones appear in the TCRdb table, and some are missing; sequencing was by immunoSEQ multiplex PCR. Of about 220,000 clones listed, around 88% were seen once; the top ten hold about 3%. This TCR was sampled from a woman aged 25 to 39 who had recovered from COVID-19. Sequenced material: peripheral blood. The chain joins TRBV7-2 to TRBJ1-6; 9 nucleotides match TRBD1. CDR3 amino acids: CASRTRDRAESPLHF. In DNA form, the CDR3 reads TGTGCCAGCAGGACCCGGGACAGGGCGGAGTCACCCCTCCACTTT.